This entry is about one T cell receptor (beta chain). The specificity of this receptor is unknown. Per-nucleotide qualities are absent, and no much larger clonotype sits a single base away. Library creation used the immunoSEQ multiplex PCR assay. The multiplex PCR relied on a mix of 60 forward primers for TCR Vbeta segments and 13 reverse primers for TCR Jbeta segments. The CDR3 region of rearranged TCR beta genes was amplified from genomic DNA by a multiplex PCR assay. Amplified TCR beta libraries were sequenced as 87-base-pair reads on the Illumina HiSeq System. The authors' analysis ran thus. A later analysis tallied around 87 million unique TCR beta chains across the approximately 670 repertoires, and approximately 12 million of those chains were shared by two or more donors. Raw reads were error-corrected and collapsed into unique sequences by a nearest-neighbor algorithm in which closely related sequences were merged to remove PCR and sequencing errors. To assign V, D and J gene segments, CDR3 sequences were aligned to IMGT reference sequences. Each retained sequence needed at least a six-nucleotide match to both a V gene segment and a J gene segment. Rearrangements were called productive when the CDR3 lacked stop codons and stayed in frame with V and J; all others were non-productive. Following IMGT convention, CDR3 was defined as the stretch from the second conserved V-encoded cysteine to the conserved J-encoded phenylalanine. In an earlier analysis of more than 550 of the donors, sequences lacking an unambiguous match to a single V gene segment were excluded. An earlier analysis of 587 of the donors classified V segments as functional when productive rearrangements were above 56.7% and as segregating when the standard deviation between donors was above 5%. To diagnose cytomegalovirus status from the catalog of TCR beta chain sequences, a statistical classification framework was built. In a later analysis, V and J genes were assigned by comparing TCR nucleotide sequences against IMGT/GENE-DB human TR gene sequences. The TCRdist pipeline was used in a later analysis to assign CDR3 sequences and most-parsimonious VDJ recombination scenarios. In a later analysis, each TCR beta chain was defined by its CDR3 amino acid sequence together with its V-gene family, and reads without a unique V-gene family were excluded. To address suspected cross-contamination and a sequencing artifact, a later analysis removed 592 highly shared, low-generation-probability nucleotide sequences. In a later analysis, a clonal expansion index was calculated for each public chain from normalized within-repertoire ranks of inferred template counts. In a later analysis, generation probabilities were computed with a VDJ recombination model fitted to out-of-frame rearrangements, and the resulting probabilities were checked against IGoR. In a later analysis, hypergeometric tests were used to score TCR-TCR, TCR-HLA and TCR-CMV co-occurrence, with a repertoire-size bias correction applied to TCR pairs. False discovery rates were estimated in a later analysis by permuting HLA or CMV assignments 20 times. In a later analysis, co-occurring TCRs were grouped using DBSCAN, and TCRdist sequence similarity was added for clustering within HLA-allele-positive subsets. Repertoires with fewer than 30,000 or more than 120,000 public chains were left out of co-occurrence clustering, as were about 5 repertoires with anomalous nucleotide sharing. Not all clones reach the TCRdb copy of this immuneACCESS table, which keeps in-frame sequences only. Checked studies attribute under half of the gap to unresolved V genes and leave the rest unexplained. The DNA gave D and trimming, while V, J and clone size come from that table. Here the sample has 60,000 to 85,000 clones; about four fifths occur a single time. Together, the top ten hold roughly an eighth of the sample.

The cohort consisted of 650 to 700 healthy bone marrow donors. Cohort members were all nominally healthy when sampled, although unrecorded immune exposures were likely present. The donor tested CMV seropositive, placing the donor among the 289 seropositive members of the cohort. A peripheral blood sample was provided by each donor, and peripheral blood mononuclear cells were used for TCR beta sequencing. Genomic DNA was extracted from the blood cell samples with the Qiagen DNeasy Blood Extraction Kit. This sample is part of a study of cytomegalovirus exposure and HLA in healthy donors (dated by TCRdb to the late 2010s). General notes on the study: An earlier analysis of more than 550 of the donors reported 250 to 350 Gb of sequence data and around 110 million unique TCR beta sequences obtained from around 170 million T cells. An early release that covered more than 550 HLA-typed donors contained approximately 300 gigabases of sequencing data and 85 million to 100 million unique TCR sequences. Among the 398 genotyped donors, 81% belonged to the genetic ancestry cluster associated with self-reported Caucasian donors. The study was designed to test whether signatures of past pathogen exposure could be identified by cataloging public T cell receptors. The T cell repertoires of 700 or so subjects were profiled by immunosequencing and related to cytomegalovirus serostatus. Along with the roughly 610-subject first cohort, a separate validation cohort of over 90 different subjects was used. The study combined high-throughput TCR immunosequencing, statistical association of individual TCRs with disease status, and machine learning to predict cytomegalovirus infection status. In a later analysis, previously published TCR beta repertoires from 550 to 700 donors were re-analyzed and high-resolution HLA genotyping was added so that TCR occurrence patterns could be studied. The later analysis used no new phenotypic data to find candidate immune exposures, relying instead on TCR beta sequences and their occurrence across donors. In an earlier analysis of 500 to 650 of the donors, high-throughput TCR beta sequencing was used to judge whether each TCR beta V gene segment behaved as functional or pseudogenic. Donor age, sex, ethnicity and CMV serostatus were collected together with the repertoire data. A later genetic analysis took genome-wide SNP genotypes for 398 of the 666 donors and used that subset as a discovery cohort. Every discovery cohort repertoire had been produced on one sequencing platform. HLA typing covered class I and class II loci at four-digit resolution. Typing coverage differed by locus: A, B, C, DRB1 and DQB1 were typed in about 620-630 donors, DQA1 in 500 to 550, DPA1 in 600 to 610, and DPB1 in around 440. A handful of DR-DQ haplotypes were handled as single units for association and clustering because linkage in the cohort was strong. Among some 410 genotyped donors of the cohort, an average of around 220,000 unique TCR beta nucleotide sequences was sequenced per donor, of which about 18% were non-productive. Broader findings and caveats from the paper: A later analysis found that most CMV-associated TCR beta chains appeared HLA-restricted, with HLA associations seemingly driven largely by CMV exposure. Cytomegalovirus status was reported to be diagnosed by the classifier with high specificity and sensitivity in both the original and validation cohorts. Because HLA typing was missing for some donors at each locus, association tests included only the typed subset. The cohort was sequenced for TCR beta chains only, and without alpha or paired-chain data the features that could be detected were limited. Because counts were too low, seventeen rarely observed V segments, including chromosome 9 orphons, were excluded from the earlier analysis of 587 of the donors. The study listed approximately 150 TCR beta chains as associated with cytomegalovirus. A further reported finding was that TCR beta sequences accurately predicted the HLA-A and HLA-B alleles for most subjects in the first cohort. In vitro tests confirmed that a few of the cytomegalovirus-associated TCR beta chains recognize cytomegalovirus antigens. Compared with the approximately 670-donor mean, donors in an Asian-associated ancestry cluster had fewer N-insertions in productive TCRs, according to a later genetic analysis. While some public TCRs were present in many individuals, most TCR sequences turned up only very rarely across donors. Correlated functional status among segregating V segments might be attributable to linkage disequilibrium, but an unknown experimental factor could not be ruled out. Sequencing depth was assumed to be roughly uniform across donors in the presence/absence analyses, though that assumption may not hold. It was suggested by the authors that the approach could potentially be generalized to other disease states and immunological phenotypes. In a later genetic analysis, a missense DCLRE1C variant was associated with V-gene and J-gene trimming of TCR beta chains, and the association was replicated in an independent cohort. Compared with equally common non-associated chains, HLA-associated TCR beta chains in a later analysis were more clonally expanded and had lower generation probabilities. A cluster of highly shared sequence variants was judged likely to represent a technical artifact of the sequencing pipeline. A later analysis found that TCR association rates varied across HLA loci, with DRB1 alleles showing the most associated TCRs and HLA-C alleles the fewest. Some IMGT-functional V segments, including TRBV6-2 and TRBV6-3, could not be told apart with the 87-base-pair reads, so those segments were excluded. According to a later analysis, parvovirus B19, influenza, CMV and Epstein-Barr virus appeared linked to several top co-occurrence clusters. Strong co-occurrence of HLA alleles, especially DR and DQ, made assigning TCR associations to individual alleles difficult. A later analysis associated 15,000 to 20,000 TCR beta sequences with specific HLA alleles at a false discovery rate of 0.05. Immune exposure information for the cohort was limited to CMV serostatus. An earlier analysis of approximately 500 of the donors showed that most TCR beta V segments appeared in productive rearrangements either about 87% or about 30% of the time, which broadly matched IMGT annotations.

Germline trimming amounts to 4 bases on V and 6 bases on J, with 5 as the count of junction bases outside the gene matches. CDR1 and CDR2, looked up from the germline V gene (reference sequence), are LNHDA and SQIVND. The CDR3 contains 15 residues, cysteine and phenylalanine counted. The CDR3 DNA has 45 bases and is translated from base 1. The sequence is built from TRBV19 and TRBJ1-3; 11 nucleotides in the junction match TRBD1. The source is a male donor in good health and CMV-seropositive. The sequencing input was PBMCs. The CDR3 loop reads CASSTPDRGLNTIYF. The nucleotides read TGTGCCAGTAGTACCCCGGACAGGGGGCTAAACACCATATATTTT.